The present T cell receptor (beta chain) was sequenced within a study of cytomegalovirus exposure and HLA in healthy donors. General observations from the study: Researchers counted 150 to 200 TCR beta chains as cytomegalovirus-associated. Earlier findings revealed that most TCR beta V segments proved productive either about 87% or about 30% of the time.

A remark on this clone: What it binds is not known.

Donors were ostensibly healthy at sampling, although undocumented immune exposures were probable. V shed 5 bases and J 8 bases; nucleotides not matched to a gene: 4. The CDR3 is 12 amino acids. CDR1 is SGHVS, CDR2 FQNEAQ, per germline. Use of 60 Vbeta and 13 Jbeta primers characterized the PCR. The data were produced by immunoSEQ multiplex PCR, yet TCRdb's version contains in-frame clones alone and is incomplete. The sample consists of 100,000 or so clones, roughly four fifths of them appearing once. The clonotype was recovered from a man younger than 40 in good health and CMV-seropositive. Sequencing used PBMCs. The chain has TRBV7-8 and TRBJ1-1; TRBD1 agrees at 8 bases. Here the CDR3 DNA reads TGTGCCAGCAGCGGCCGGGACAGGGAAGCTTTCTTT. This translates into CASSGRDREAFF.